This entry features one TCR beta chain sequence. CDR1 and CDR2 (germline): MGHRA, YSYEKL. CDR3 length: 22 residues. V was clipped by 0 bases and J by 0 bases, with 27 bases between them. In the original processing: Amplification with reference gene primers provided the estimates of nucleated cell counts. Assay: immunoSEQ multiplex PCR; the TCRdb copy retains only in-frame clones and omits some. Clonal size and the V and J genes are those of that table, whereas D and trimming came from the DNA. The sample shows some 80,000 clones, approximately 80% of them seen only once. The data were taken from a study of blood T cell repertoires in COVID-19. Study in general: Samples representing acute and convalescent COVID-19 were sourced from the United States, Italy and Spain. From T cells, B-cell-depleted T cells, or PBMCs came the material, which was cDNA or gDNA.

Input material: peripheral blood. The chain combines TRBV4-1 with TRBJ1-3, with D perhaps matching TRBD1 (5 bases). The receptor was isolated from an elderly man with active or convalescent COVID-19. The CDR3 sequence is CASSQEFGHSTSMTSSGNTIYF. CDR3 nucleotides: TGCGCCAGCAGCCAAGAATTCGGACATTCTACTTCCATGACAAGCTCTGGAAACACCATATATTTT.